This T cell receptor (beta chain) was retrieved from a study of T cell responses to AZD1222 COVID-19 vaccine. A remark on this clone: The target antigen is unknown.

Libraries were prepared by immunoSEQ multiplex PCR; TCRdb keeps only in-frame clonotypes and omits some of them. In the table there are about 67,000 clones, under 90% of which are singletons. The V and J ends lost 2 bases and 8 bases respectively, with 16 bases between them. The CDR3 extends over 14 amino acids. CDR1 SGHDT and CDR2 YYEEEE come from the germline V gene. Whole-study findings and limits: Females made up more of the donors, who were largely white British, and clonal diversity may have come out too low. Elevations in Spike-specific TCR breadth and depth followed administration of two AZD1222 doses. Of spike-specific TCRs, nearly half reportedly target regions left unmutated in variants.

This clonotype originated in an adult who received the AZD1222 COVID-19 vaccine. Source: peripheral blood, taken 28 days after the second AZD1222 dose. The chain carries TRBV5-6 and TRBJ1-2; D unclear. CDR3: CASSFGRNPRGYTF. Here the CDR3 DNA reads TGTGCCAGCAGCTTCGGACGGAATCCGAGGGGCTACACCTTC.